A selection of T cell receptor beta chains follows, all from one sample in a study of T cell responses to AZD1222 COVID-19 vaccine. Method: immunoSEQ multiplex PCR; TCRdb's copy keeps in-frame clones and lacks some. The sample has about 170,000 clones, about 92% seen once. The sample consisted of peripheral blood, taken on day 0 of AZD1222 vaccination. These receptors were obtained from an adult in good health. CDR3s leave out the opening cysteine and the closing phenylalanine or tryptophan.

J gene | V gene | CDR3 protein
TRBJ2-5 | TRBV3-1/TRBV3-2 | ASSQLKYRGETQY
TRBJ2-7 | TRBV3-1/TRBV3-2 | ASSQDRGERHEQY
TRBJ1-4 | TRBV3-1/TRBV3-2 | ASSPGSYLLF
TRBJ1-1 | TRBV9 | ASSVGPPGEAF
TRBJ1-3 | TRBV4-1 | ASSPGQFFSGNTIY
TRBJ2-3 | TRBV15 | ATSRDGLAADTQY
TRBJ1-5 | TRBV12-3/TRBV12-4 | ASSLQPDQPQH
TRBJ2-1 | TRBV6-5 | ASSFQDNEQF
TRBJ1-2 | TRBV5-1 | ASGEGEASYGYT
TRBJ2-3 | TRBV5-1 | ASSFGGDSDTQY
TRBJ1-1 | TRBV15 | ATSSRIKTEAF
TRBJ2-7 | TRBV4-1 | ASSQGGIGREQY
TRBJ1-6 | TRBV6-6 | ASSLKKDSPLH
TRBJ2-5 | TRBV3-1/TRBV3-2 | ASSQGDRLQETQY
TRBJ1-1 | TRBV20-1 | STTEAF
TRBJ1-1 | TRBV27 | ASSQTGMNTEAF
TRBJ1-2 | TRBV19 | ASSSGPRYGYT
TRBJ2-3 | TRBV7-6 | ASSKGVTGGTQY
TRBJ2-7 | TRBV28 | ASRPPPGQGPYEQY
TRBJ2-7 | TRBV18 | ASQGQGALNHNYEQY
TRBJ2-7 | TRBV29-1 | SAALGLAGYEQY
TRBJ2-7 | TRBV5-1 | ASRVFTTADEQY
TRBJ2-1 | TRBV7-8 | ASSLSGIGRTSYNEQF
TRBJ1-2 | TRBV5-1 | ASSLATGSPTYYGYT
TRBJ1-1 | TRBV28 | ASSFGTGPEAF
TRBJ2-2 | TRBV5-1 | ASSLDRVDTGELF
TRBJ1-2 | TRBV7-2 | ASSLYDLPSGTDYGYT
TRBJ2-3 | TRBV14 | ASSLGLSDTQY
TRBJ1-3 | TRBV3-1/TRBV3-2 | ASSQRTGGFGNTIY
TRBJ1-1 | TRBV19 | ASSKLTRANTEAF
TRBJ2-1 | TRBV11-3 | ASSLAGPYEQF
TRBJ1-1 | TRBV4-1 | ASSQTGQADTEAF
TRBJ1-5 | TRBV6-5 | ASSSQGANQPQH
TRBJ1-6 | TRBV27 | ASSLYRDSPLH
TRBJ2-7 | TRBV27 | ASSLGGTSYEQY
TRBJ2-7 | TRBV18 | ASSPPGLAPYEQY
TRBJ2-7 | TRBV3-1/TRBV3-2 | ASSTIPTGLY
TRBJ2-2 | TRBV5-1 | ASSLGSGGRTGELF
TRBJ1-3 | TRBV12-5 | ASGLVLLFVAESRGNTIY
TRBJ1-2 | TRBV7-9 | ASSSDLATGGAGYGYT
TRBJ1-3 | TRBV3-1/TRBV3-2 | ASSQTGTGNTIY
TRBJ2-7 | TRBV11-3 | ASSTLTPQDYEQY
TRBJ1-1 | TRBV6-5 | ASTLGGGLNTEAF
TRBJ1-1 | TRBV27 | ASSLANEAF
TRBJ1-4 | TRBV27 | ASSSVLTNEKLF
TRBJ1-5 | TRBV2 | ASRGGGLSQPQH
TRBJ1-4 | TRBV7-9 | ASNSFLTNEKLF
TRBJ2-3 | TRBV6-1 | ASSEWDRGLDTQY
TRBJ1-5 | TRBV19 | ASTGGRTYSNQPQH
TRBJ1-1 | TRBV5-1 | ASSFDRGDTEAF